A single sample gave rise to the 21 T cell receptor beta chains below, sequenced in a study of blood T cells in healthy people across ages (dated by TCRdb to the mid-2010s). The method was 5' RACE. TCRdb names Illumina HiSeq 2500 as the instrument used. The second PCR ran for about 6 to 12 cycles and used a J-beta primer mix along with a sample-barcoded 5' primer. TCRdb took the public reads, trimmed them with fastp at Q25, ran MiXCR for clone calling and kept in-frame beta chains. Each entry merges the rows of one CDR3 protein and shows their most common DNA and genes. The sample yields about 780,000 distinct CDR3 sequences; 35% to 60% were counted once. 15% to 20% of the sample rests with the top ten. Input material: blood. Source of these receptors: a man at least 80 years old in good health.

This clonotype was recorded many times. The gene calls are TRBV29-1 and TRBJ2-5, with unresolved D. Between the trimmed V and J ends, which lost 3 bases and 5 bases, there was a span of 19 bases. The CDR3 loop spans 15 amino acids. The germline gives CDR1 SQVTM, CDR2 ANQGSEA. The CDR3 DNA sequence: TGCAGCGTTGAGAACGAGGTATCTTTGGTGGAGACCCAGTACTTC. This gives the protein CSVENEVSLVETQYF.

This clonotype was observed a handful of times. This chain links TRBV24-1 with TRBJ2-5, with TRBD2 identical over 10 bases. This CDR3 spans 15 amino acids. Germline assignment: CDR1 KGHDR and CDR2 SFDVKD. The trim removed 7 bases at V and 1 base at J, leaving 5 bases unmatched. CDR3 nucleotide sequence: TGTGCCACCAGCACCGGGACTAGCGTCCAAGAGACCCAGTACTTC. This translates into CATSTGTSVQETQYF.

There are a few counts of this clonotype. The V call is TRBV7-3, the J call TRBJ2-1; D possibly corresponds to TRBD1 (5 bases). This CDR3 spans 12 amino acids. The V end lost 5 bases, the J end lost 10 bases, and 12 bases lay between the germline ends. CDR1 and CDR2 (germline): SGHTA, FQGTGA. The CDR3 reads CASSPLGREQFF. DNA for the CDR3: TGTGCCAGCAGCCCCCTGGGGCGGGAGCAGTTCTTC.

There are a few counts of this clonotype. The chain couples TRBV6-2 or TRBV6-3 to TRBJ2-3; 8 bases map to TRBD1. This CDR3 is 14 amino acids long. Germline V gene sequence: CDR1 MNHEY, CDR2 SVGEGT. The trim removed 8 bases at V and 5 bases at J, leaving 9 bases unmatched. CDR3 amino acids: CASLGQGAVDTQYF. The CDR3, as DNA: TGTGCCAGCCTTGGACAGGGAGCTGTAGATACGCAGTATTTT.

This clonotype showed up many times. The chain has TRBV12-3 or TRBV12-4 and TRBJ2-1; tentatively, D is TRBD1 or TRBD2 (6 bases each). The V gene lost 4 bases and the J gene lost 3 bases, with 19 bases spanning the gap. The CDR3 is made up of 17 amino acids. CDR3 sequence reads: CASSSRGISGYYNEQFF. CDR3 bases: TGTGCCAGCAGTTCCAGGGGTATTAGCGGTTACTACAATGAGCAGTTCTTC.

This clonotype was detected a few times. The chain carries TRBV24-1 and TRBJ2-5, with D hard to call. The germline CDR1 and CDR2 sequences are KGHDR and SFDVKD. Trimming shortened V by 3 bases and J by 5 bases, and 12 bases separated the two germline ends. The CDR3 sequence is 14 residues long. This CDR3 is CATSDGFGRETQYF. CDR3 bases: TGTGCCACCAGTGATGGTTTTGGACGGGAGACCCAGTACTTC.

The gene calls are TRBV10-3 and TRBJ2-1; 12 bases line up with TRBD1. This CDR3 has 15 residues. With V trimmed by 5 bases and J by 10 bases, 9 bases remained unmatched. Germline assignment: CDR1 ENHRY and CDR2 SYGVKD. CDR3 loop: CAISTGTGGFYEQFF. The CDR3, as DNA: TGTGCCATCAGTACCGGGACAGGGGGCTTCTACGAGCAGTTCTTC.

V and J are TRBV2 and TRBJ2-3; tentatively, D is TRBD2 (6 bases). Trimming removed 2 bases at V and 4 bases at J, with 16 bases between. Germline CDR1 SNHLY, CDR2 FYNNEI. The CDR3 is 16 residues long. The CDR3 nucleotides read TGTGCCAGCAGTGAAAGGACTATCCCCGCGGCAGATACGCAGTATTTT. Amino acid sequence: CASSERTIPAADTQYF.

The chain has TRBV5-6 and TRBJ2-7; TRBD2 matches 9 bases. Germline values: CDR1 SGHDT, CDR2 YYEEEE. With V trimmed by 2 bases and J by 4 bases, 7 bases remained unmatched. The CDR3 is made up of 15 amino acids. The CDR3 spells CASSFAGGGTYEQYF. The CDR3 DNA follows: TGTGCCAGCAGCTTCGCGGGAGGGGGTACGTACGAGCAGTACTTC.

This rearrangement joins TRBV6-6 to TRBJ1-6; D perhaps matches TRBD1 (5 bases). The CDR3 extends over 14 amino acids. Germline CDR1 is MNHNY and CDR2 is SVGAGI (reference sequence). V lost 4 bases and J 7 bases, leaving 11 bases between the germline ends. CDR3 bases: TGTGCCAGCAGTTCAGGCCGGGGGAATTCACCCCTCCACTTT. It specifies CASSSGRGNSPLHF.

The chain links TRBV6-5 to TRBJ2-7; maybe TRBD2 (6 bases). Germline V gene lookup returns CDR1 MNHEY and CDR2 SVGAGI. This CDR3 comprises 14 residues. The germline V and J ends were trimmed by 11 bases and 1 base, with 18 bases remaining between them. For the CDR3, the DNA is TGTGCCGCGGGCCTTCGACGGGGGTCCTACGAGCAGTACTTC. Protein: CAAGLRRGSYEQYF.

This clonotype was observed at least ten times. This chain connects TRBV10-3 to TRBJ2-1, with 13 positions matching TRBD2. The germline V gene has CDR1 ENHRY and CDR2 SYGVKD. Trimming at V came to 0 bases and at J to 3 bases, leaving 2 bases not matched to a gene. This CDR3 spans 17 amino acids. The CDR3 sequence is CAISESGLAGNYNEQFF. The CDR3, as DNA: TGTGCCATCAGTGAGTCGGGACTAGCGGGGAACTACAATGAGCAGTTCTTC.

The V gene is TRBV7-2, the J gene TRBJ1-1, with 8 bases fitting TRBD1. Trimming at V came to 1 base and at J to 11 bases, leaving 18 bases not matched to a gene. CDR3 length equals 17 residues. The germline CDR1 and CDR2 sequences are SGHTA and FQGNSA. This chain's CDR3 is CASSLVARGRSTPKAFF. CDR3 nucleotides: TGTGCCAGCAGCTTAGTGGCCAGGGGGCGATCAACCCCAAAGGCTTTCTTT. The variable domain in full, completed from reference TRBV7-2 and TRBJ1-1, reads GAGVSQSPSNKVTEKGKDVELRCDPISGHTALYWYRQSLGQGLEFLIYFQGNSAPDKSGLPSDRFSAERTGGSVSTLTIQRTQQEDSAVYLCASSLVARGRSTPKAFFGQGTRLTVV.

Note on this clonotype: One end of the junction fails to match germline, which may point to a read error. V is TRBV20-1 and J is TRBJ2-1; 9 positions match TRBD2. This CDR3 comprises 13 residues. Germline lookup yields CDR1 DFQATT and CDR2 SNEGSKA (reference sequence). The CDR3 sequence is CSAQRGAGNVQFF. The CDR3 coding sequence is TGCAGTGCCCAGCGGGGGGCGGGGAATGTGCAGTTCTTC.

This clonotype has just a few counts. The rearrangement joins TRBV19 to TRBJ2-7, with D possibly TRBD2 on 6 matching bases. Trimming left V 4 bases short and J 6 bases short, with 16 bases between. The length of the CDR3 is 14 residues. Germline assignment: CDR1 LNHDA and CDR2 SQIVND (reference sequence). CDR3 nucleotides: TGTGCCAGTAGTACGGCATACGGGAGAGGCGAGCAGTACTTC. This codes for CASSTAYGRGEQYF.

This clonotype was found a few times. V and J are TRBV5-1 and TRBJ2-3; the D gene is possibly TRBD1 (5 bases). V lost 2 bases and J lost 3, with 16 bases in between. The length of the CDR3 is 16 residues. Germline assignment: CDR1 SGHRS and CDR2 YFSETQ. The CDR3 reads CASSLAGPDRTDTQYF. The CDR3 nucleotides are TGCGCCAGCAGCTTAGCAGGGCCCGATAGGACAGATACGCAGTATTTT.

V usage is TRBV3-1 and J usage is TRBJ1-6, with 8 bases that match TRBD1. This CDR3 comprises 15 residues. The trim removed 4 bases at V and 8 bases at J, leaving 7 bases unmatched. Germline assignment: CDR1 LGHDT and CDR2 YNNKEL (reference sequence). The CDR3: CASSPLTGEDSPLHF. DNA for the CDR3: TGTGCCAGCAGCCCATTGACAGGGGAAGATTCACCCCTCCACTTT.

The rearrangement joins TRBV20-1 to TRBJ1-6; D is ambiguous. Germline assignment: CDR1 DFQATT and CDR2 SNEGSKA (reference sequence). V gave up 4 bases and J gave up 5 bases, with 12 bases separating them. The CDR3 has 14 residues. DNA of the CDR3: TGCAGTGCTACCTTAGACACAAATAATTCACCCCTCCACTTT. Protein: CSATLDTNNSPLHF.

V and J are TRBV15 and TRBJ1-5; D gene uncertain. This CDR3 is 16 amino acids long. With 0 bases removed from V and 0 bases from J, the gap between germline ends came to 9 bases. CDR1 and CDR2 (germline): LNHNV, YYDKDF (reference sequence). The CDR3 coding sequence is TGTGCCACCAGCAGAGAAGGCAGATATAGCAATCAGCCCCAGCATTTT. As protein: CATSREGRYSNQPQHF.

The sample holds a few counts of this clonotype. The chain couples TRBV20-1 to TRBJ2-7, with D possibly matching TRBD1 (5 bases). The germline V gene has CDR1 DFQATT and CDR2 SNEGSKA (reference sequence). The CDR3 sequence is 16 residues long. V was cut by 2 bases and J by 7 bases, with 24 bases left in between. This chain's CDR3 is CSARPPNAGSQEEQYF. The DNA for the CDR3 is TGCAGTGCTAGACCCCCAAATGCAGGGTCGCAAGAGGAGCAGTACTTC.

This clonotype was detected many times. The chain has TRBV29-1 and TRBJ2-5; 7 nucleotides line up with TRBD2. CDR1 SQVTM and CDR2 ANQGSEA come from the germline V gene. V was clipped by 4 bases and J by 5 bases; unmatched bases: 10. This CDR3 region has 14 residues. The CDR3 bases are TGCAGCGTTGGTAGAGGGGCCGGGGGGGAGACCCAGTACTTC. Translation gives CSVGRGAGGETQYF.